The rows below give T cell receptor beta chains drawn from one sample of a study of blood T cells in healthy people across ages. TCRdb re-analysed the 5' RACE reads in MiXCR, keeping a single row per CDR3 protein. The data hold about 1 million distinct CDR3 sequences, with around 43% observed a single time. The sequenced sample consisted of blood. The source of these receptors is an older woman in good health. CDR3s include the opening cysteine and the closing phenylalanine or tryptophan. Each record gives: D gene, J gene, clone size, CDR3 length, V gene, CDR3 protein, CDR3 DNA. D genes are given only for firm matches. Not every row has a clone size; where given, it reads once, few, many or a size class.

-,TRBJ2-7,-,17,TRBV20-1,CSARDWRLEGSLYEQYF,TGCAGTGCTAGAGATTGGCGCTTAGAGGGCAGCCTTTACGAGCAGTACTTC
-,TRBJ2-7,-,14,TRBV27,CASSLTGGGCEQYF,TGTGCCAGCAGTTTGACAGGTGGCGGGTGCGAGCAGTACTTC
-,TRBJ2-6,-,17,TRBV3-1,CASSQEGPGSGANVLTF,TGTGCCAGCAGCCAAGAGGGACCCGGCTCTGGGGCCAACGTCCTGACTTTC
-,TRBJ2-3,-,11,TRBV11-2,CASSWHDTQYF,TGTGCCAGTAGCTGGCACGATACGCAGTATTTT
-,TRBJ2-5,-,14,TRBV11-2,CASSYSRVPGEQYF,TGTGCCAGCAGTTACAGCCGGGTCCCCGGGGAGCAGTACTTC
-,TRBJ1-6,-,14,TRBV7-8,CASSGSAYNSPLHF,TGTGCCAGCAGCGGCAGTGCGTATAATTCACCCCTCCACTTT
TRBD1,TRBJ2-1,many,12,TRBV29-1,CSVDDRENEQFF,TGCAGCGTTGATGACAGGGAGAATGAGCAGTTCTTC
-,TRBJ2-5,few,16,TRBV27,CASSALGGGGQETQYF,TGTGCCAGCAGCGCTCTAGGAGGGGGGGGGCAAGAGACCCAGTACTTC
-,TRBJ2-5,-,18,TRBV25-1,CASSEYGPTTAFKETQYF,TGTGCCAGCAGTGAATATGGCCCTACAACTGCCTTTAAAGAGACCCAGTACTTC
-,TRBJ1-2,few,14,TRBV6-6,CASSEREGWYGYTF,TGTGCCAGCAGCGAGCGGGAAGGGTGGTATGGCTACACCTTC
TRBD2,TRBJ2-7,few,14,TRBV28,CASKPGLLTYEQYF,TGTGCCAGCAAACCGGGACTACTGACTTACGAGCAGTACTTC
TRBD2,TRBJ2-5,-,19,TRBV11-2,CASSLDHRGLAGFEETQYF,TGTGCCAGCAGCTTAGATCATAGGGGACTAGCGGGGTTTGAGGAGACCCAGTACTTC
-,TRBJ2-1,-,15,TRBV7-8,CASSLQPHRLNEQFF,TGTGCCAGCAGCTTGCAACCGCACAGACTCAATGAGCAGTTCTTC
-,TRBJ2-3,few,16,TRBV12-3/TRBV12-4,CASSSGLTQKGDTQYF,TGTGCCAGCAGTTCCGGGCTCACCCAAAAGGGGGATACGCAGTATTTT
-,TRBJ1-1,-,13,TRBV6-5,CASSETTGTEAFF,TGTGCCAGCAGTGAAACGACAGGCACTGAAGCTTTCTTT
TRBD2,TRBJ2-1,-,15,TRBV18,CASSPLAGRNNEQFF,TGTGCCAGCTCACCACTAGCGGGTAGGAATAATGAGCAGTTCTTC